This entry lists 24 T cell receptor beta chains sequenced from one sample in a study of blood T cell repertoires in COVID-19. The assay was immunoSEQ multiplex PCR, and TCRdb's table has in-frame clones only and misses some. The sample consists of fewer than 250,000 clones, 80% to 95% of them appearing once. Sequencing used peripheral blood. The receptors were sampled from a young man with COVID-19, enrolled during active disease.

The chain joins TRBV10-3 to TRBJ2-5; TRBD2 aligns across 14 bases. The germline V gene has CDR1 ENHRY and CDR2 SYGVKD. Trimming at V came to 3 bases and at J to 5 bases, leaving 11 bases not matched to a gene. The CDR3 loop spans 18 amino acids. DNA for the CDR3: TGTGCCATCAGTGAATCTCGTGGACTAGCGGGGGGCTGGGAGACCCAGTACTTC. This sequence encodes CAISESRGLAGGWETQYF.

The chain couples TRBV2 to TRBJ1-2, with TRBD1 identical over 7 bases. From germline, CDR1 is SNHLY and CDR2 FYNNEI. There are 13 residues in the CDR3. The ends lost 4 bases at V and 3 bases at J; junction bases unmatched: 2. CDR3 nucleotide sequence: TGTGCCAGCAGTGCTCAGGGGGACTATGGCTACACCTTC. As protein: CASSAQGDYGYTF. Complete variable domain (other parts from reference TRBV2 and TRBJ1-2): EPEVTQTPSHQVTQMGQEVILRCVPISNHLYFYWYRQILGQKVEFLVSFYNNEISEKSEIFDDQFSVERPDGSNFTLKIRSTKLEDSAMYFCASSAQGDYGYTFGSGTRLTVV.

The CDR3 loop reads CASSSKDRSTGELFF. CDR3 coding DNA: TGTGCCAGCAGTTCCAAGGACAGGTCCACCGGGGAGCTGTTTTTT. The V and J genes are TRBV6-6 and TRBJ2-2; TRBD1 matches 7 bases. This CDR3 has 15 residues. CDR1 MNHNY and CDR2 SVGAGI come from the germline V gene (reference sequence). The V segment lost 4 bases and the J segment 4 bases; nucleotides outside the gene matches: 6.

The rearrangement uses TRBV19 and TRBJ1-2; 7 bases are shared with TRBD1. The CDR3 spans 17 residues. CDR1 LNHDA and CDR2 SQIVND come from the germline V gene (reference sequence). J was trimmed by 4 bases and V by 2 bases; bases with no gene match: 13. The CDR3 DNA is TGTGCCAGTAGTATAAGGTTCAGAGGGGGCGATGCCTATGGCTACACCTTC. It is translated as CASSIRFRGGDAYGYTF.

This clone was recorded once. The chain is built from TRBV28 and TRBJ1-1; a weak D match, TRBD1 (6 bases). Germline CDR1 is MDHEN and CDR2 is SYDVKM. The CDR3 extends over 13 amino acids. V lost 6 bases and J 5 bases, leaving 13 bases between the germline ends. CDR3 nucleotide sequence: TGTGCCAGCAGGCTGGACAGCATAACTGAAGCTTTCTTT. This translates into CASRLDSITEAFF.

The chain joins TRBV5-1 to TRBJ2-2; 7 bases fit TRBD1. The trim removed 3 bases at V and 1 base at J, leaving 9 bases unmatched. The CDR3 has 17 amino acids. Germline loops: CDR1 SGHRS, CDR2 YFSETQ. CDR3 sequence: CASSWTRQGGNTGELFF. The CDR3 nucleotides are TGCGCCAGCAGCTGGACCAGACAGGGCGGGAACACCGGGGAGCTGTTTTTT.

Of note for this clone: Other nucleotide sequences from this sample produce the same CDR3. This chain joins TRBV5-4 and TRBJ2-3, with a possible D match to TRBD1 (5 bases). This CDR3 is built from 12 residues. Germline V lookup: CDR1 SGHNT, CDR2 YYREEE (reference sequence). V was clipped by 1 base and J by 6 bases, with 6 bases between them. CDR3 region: CASSLRGDTQYF. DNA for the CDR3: TGTGCCAGCAGCTTGAGGGGCGATACGCAGTATTTT.

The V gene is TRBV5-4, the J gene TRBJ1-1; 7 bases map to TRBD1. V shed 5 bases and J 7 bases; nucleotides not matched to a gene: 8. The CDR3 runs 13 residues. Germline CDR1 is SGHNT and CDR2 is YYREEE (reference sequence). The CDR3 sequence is CASRTSGGYEAFF. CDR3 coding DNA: TGTGCCAGCAGGACCTCAGGGGGATATGAAGCTTTCTTT.

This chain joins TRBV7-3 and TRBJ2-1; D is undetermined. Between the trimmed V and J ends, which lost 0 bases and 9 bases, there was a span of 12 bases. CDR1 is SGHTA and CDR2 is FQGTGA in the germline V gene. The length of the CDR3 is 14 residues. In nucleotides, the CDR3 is TGTGCCAGCAGCTTAACGGCTAGTAACGTTGAGCAGTTCTTC. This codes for CASSLTASNVEQFF.

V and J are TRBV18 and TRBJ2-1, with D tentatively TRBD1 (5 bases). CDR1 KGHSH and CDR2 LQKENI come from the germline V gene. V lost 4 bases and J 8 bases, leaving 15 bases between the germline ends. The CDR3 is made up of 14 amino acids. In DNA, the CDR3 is TGTGCCAGCTCACGTTCCGGCAGGGCCCATGAGCAGTTCTTC. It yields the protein CASSRSGRAHEQFF.

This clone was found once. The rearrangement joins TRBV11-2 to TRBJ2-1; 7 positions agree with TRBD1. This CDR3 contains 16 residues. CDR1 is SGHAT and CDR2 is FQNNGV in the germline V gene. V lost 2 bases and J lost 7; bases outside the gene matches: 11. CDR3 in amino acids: CASSLFDRAGRNEQFF. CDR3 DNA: TGTGCCAGCAGCTTATTTGACAGGGCGGGTAGAAATGAGCAGTTCTTC. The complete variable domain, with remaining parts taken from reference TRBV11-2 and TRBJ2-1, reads EAGVAQSPRYKIIEKRQSVAFWCNPISGHATLYWYQQILGQGPKLLIQFQNNGVVDDSQLPKDRFSAERLKGVDSTLKIQPAKLEDSAVYLCASSLFDRAGRNEQFFGPGTRLTVL.

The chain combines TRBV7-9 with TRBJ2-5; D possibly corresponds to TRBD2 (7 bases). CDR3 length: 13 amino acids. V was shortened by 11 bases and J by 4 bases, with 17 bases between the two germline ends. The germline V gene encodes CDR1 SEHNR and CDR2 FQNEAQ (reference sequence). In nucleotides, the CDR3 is TGTGCCGGGGGGGGGACAATCGGAGAGACCCAGTACTTC. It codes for CAGGGTIGETQYF. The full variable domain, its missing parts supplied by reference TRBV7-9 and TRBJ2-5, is DTGVSQNPRHKITKRGQNVTFRCDPISEHNRLYWYRQTLGQGPEFLTYFQNEAQLEKSRLLSDRFSAERPKGSFSTLEIQRTEQGDSAMYLCAGGGTIGETQYFGPGTRLLVL.

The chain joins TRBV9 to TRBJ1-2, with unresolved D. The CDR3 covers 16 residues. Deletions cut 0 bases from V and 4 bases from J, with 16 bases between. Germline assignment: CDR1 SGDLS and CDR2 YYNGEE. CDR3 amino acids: CASSVGAGNNIYGYTF. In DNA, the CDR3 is TGTGCCAGCAGCGTAGGGGCCGGAAACAACATCTATGGCTACACCTTC.

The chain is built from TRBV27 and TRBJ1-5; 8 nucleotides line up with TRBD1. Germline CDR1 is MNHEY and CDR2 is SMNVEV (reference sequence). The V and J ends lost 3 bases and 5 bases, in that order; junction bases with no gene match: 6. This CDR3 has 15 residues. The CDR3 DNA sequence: TGTGCCAGCAGTTTCCTGACAGGGGCTCATCAGCCCCAGCATTTT. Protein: CASSFLTGAHQPQHF.

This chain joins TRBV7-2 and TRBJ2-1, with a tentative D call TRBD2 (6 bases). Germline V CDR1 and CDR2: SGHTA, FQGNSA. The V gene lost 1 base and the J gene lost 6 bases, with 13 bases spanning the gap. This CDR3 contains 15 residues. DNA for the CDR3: TGTGCCAGCAGCTTAGATAGCGGCTACTTCAATGAGCAGTTCTTC. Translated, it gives CASSLDSGYFNEQFF.

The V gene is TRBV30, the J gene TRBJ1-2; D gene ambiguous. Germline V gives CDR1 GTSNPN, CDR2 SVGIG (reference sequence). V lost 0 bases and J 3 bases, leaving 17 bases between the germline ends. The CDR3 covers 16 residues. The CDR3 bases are TGTGCCTGGAGTGTTTCCCGATCCAGGAACCACTATGGCTACACCTTC. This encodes CAWSVSRSRNHYGYTF.

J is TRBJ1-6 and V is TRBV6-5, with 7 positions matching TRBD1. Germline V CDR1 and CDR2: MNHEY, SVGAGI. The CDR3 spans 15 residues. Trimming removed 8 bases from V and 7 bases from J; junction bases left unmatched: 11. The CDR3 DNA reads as TGTGCCAGCCGGACAGGTTTCCAAGGCAATTCACCCCTCCACTTT. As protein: CASRTGFQGNSPLHF.

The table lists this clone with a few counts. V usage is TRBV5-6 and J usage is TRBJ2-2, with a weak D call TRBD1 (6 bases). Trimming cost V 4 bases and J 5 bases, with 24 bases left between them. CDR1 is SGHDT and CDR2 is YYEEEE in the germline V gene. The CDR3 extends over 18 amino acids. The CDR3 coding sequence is TGTGCCAGCAGCGGCTGGGGTCCCGGGACAAGGTTGACCGGGGAGCTGTTTTTT. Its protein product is CASSGWGPGTRLTGELFF.

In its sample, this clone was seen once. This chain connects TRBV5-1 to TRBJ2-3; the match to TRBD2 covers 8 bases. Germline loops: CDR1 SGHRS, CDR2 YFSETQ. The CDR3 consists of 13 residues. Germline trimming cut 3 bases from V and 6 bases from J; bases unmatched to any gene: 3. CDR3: CASSSRGGDTQYF. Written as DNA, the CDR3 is TGCGCCAGCAGCTCCCGGGGGGGGGATACGCAGTATTTT. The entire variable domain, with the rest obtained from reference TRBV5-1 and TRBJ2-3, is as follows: KAGVTQTPRYLIKTRGQQVTLSCSPISGHRSVSWYQQTPGQGLQFLFEYFSETQRNKGNFPGRFSGRQFSNSRSEMNVSTLELGDSALYLCASSSRGGDTQYFGPGTRLTVL.

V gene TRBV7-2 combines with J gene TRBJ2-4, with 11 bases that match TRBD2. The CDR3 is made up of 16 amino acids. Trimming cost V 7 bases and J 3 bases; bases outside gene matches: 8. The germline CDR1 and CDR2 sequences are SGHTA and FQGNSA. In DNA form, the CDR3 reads TGTGCCAGCACCAATAGCGGGGGGGCCCTCAAAAACATTCAGTACTTC. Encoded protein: CASTNSGGALKNIQYF.

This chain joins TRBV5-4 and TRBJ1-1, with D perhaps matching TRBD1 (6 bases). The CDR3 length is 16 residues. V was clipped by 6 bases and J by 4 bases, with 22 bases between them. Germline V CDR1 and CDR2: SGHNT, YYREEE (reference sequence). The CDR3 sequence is CASTPPGDLGGTEAFF. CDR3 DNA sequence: TGTGCCAGCACCCCCCCAGGGGACCTAGGCGGCACTGAAGCTTTCTTT.

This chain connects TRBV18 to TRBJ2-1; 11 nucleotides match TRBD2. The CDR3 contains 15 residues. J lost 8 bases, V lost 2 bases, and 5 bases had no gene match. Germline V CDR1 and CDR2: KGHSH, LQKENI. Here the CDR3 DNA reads TGTGCCAGCTCACCAGCGACTAGCGGGGTCTATGAGCAGTTCTTC. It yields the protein CASSPATSGVYEQFF.

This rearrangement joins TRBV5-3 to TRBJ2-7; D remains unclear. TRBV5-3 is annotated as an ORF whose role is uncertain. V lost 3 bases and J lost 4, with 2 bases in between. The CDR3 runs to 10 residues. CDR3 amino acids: CARSSYEQYF. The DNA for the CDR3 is TGTGCCAGAAGCTCGTACGAGCAGTACTTC.

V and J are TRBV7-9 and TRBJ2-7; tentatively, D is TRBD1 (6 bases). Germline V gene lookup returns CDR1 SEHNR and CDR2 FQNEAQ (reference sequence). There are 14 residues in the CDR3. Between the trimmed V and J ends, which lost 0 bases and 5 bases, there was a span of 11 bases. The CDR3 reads CASSLAQGYDEQYF. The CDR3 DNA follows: TGTGCCAGCAGCTTAGCGCAGGGGTACGACGAGCAGTACTTC.